This TCR beta chain appears in the sequencing data of a study of Ad26.COV2.S vaccination and SARS-CoV-2 variants. Whole-study findings and limits: It was vaccine recipients, not placebo recipients, who had the higher spike-specific TCR breadth.

This CDR3 spans 13 amino acids. With V trimmed by 3 bases and J by 3 bases, 1 base remained unmatched. For this clone: Its antigen remains unidentified.

TCRdb's copy holds only in-frame clones and misses some; the assay was immunoSEQ multiplex PCR. Found here are some 500,000 clones, 89% of them singletons; the top ten hold approximately 2.5%. Sample treatment: roughly 18 received Ad26.COV2.S at low or high dose, single or two shots; 5 received placebo; per-sample allocation not given. The investigators took samples on day 63 after the first vaccine or placebo injection. The sample in question was peripheral blood, obtained in a trial of Ad26.COV2.S vaccine versus placebo. The chain uses TRBV12-3 or TRBV12-4 and TRBJ2-7; 8 bases are a match to TRBD2. The sequence came from a person aged 18-65 years who received the Ad26.COV2.S COVID-19 vaccine or a placebo. CDR3 region: CASSFGGGYEQYF. In nucleotides, the CDR3 is TGTGCCAGCAGTTTCGGGGGGGGCTACGAGCAGTACTTC.